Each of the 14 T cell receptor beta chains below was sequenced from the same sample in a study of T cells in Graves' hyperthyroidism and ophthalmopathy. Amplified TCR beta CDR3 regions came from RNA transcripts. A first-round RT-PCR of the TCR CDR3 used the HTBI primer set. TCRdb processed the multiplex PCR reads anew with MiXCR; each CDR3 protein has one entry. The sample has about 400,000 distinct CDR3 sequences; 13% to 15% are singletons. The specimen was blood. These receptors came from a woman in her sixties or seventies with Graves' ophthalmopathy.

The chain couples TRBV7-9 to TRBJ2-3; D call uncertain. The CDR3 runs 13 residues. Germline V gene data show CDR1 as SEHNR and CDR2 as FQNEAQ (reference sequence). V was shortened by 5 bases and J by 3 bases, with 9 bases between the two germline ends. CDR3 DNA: TGTGCCAGCAGCCTATTGACGACAGATACGCAGTATTTT. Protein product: CASSLLTTDTQYF.

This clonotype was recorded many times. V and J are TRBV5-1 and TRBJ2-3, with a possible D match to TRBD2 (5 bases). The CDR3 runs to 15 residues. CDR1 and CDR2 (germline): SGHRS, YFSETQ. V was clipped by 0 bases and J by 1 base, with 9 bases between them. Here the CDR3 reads CASSLVGEGTDTQYF. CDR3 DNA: TGCGCCAGCAGCTTGGTCGGGGAAGGCACAGATACGCAGTATTTT.

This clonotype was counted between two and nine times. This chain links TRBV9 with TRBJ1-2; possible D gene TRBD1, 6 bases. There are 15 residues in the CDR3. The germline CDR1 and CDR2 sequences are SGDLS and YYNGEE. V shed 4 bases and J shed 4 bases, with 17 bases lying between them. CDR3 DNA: TGTGCCAGCAGCTCCTTTGGGGGCAGACTCTATGGCTACACCTTC. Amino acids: CASSSFGGRLYGYTF.

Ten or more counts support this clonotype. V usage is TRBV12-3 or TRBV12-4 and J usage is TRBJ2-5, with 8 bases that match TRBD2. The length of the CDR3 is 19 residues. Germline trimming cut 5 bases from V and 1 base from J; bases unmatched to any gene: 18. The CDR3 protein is CASSPPWGSGSPSQETQYF. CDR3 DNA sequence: TGTGCCAGCAGTCCACCTTGGGGCAGCGGGAGTCCCTCCCAAGAGACCCAGTACTTC.

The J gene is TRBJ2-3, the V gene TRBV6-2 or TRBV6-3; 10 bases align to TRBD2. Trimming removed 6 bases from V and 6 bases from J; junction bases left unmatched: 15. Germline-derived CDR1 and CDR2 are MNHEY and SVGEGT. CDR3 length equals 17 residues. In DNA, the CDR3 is TGTGCCAGCAGGGCCCCGGTAGCGGGAGCGGGAGGGGATACGCAGTATTTT. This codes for CASRAPVAGAGGDTQYF.

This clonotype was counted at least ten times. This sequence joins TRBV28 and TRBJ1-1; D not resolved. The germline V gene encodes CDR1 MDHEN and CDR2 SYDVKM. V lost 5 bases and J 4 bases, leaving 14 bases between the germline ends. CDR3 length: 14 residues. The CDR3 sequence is CASSTHTRSTEAFF. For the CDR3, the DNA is TGTGCCAGCAGTACACATACTCGGTCCACTGAAGCTTTCTTT.

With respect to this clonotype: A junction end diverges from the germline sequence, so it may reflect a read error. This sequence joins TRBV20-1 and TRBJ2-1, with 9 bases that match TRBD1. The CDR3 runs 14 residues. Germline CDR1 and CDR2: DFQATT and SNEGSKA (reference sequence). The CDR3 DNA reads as TGCAGTGTCCCACAGGGGGCCTCCTGCAATGAGCAGTTCTTC. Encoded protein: CSVPQGASCNEQFF.

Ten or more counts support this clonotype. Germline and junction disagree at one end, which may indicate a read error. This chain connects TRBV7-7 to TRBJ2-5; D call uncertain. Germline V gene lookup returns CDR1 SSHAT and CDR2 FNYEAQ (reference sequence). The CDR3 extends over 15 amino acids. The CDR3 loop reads CASSLGYGPQETQYF. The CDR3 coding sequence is TGTGCTAGCAGCTTAGGGTACGGGCCCCAAGAGACCCAGTACTTC.

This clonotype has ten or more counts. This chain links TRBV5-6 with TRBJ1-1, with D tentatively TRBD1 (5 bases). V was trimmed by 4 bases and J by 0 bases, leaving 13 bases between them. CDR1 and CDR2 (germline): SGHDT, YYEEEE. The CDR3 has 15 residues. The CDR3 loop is CASSPRGRMNTEAFF. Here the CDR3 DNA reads TGTGCCAGCAGCCCGAGGGGTCGGATGAACACTGAAGCTTTCTTT. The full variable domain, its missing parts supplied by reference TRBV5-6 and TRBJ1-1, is DAGVTQSPTHLIKTRGQQVTLRCSPKSGHDTVSWYQQALGQGPQFIFQYYEEEERQRGNFPDRFSGHQFPNYSSELNVNALLLGDSALYLCASSPRGRMNTEAFFGQGTRLTVV.

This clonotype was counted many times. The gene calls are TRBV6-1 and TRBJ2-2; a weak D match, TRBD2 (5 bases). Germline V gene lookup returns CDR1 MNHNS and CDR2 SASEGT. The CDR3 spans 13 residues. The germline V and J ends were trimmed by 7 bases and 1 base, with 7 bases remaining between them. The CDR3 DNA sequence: TGTGCCAGCACAGCGGAGAACACCGGGGAGCTGTTTTTT. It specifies CASTAENTGELFF.

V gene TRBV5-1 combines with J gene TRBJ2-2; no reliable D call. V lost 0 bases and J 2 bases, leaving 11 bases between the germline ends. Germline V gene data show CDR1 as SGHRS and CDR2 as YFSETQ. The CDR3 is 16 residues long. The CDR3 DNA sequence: TGCGCCAGCAGCTTGGTGCGAGTCCCTAACACCGGGGAGCTGTTTTTT. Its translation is CASSLVRVPNTGELFF. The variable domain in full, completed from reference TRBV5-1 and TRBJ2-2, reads KAGVTQTPRYLIKTRGQQVTLSCSPISGHRSVSWYQQTPGQGLQFLFEYFSETQRNKGNFPGRFSGRQFSNSRSEMNVSTLELGDSALYLCASSLVRVPNTGELFFGEGSRLTVL.

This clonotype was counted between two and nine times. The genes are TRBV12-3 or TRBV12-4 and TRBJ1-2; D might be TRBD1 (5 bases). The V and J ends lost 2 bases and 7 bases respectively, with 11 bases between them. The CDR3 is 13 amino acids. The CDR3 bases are TGTGCCAGCAGTTTATTAGGGGCGGGTGGCTACACCTTC. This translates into CASSLLGAGGYTF.

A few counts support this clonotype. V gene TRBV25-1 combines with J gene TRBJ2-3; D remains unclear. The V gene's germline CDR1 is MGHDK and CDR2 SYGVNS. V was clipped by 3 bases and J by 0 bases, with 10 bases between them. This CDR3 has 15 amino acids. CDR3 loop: CASSDVADSTDTQYF. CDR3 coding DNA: TGTGCCAGCAGTGATGTTGCAGATAGCACAGATACGCAGTATTTT.

CDR3 protein: CASSAQAGAAYNEQFF. CDR3 bases: TGTGCCAGCAGCGCCCAAGCGGGAGCGGCCTACAATGAGCAGTTCTTC. The V gene is TRBV9, the J gene TRBJ2-1, with 8 bases matching TRBD2. V shed 3 bases and J 2 bases; nucleotides not matched to a gene: 7. This CDR3 spans 16 amino acids. Germline loops: CDR1 SGDLS, CDR2 YYNGEE.